Listed below are T cell receptor beta chains from one sample, sequenced in a study of OX40 agonist ivuxolimab in advanced cancers. Method: immunoSEQ multiplex PCR; TCRdb's copy keeps in-frame clones and lacks some. This sample has 70,000 to 80,000 clones, with about nine tenths found just once. The sequences come from CD4+ or CD8+ T cells sorted from blood, collected in a trial of the OX40 agonist ivuxolimab. Source of these receptors: an adult with an advanced solid tumor such as melanoma, head and neck, liver or kidney cancer. The CDR3 runs from the conserved cysteine through the conserved F or W.

j_call v_call cdr3_aa
TRBJ1-4 TRBV4-2 CASSQDIQGLFF
TRBJ1-1 TRBV19 CASSDARNTEAFF
TRBJ1-1 TRBV7-8 CASSSTVGVEAFF
TRBJ2-5 TRBV28 CASQRGRETQYF
TRBJ2-7 TRBV19 CASSITGTNLYEQYF
TRBJ1-2 TRBV6-6 CASSPRGDAYGYTF
TRBJ2-1 TRBV5-1 CASLGEGLNEQFF
TRBJ1-1 TRBV7-2 CASSLAPTASREAFF
TRBJ2-7 TRBV28 CASREQGYEQYF
TRBJ2-1 TRBV19 CASSMGSSYNEQFF
TRBJ1-2 TRBV7-8 CASSRDGTGGYGYTF
TRBJ2-7 TRBV11-2 CASSPSALAGGEQYF
TRBJ1-1 TRBV19 CASSPDRTETREAFF
TRBJ1-5 TRBV27 CASSPPPPRVLDQPQHF
TRBJ2-3 TRBV7-3 CASSSQGYTDTQYF
TRBJ2-5 TRBV5-1 CASSLEGTASSQETQYF
TRBJ2-2 TRBV2 CASSDRQDSGELFF
TRBJ2-7 TRBV11-3 CASSSGTGAGEQYF
TRBJ2-3 TRBV14 CASSLRGGDTQYF
TRBJ1-6 TRBV18 CASSPKGTGGSYNSPLHF
TRBJ1-2 TRBV7-9 CASRLTEDGYTF
TRBJ1-5 TRBV6-1 CASSAGQPQHF
TRBJ2-3 TRBV7-9 CASSSVTGAGVTDTQYF
TRBJ1-2 TRBV6-1 CASSEGYGYTF
TRBJ2-3 TRBV11-1 CASSSGRGTDTQYF